A selection of T cell receptor beta chains follows, all from one sample in a study of breast tumors, draining lymph nodes, adjacent tissues. TCRdb analysed the multiplex PCR reads with MiXCR anew, one entry per CDR3 protein. The sample lists about 110,000 distinct CDR3 sequences, about 29% occurring once. Sample: axillary lymph node tissue. Receptors originate from a female donor with breast cancer. Some clones in this sample may be carry-over from other donors' samples. Each CDR3 is given with its conserved first and last residue. A D gene is named only where the DNA matches it firmly. Expanded clones get a size class; other rows say once, few or many, or leave the size out.

TRBJ2-3,TRBD2,TRBV20-1,NA,CSAALWGRGDIDTQYF,TGCAGTGCTGCCCTTTGGGGGCGGGGGGATATAGATACGCAGTATTTT
TRBJ2-5,NA,TRBV7-3,many,CASSLGGGAGTQETQYF,TGTGCCAGCAGCTTGGGGGGGGGGGCCGGGACCCAAGAGACCCAGTACTTC
TRBJ1-5,TRBD1,TRBV7-9,NA,CASSSRQGRTGTQHF,TGTGCCAGCAGCAGCCGACAGGGACGGACAGGTACGCAGCATTTT
TRBJ2-4,NA,TRBV5-1,many,CASSLPQGNIQYF,TGCGCCAGCAGCTTGCCCCAGGGAAACATTCAGTACTTC
TRBJ1-2,NA,TRBV12-3/TRBV12-4,many,CASSPGQRGYTF,TGTGCCAGCAGCCCCGGACAGAGAGGCTACACCTTC
TRBJ1-3,TRBD1,TRBV12-3/TRBV12-4,NA,CASSRQGARGNTIYF,TGTGCCAGCAGCCGTCAGGGGGCGCGAGGAAACACCATATATTTT
TRBJ2-6,NA,TRBV7-6,many,CASSLVGGGSGANVLTF,TGTGCCAGCAGCTTAGTGGGAGGGGGCTCTGGGGCCAACGTCCTGACTTTC
TRBJ2-1,NA,TRBV4-2,few,CASSPTASGEQFF,TGTGCCAGCAGCCCTACAGCGTCCGGTGAGCAGTTCTTC
TRBJ1-4,TRBD1,TRBV6-5,few,CASSHSTFGTGYEKLFF,TGTGCCAGCAGTCACTCGACGTTCGGGACAGGGTATGAAAAACTGTTTTTT
TRBJ1-2,NA,TRBV25-1,NA,CASFESRGYTF,TGTGCCAGCTTCGAGTCCCGTGGCTACACCTTC
TRBJ1-2,NA,TRBV6-5,many,CASRSGYGYTF,TGTGCCAGTCGTTCGGGCTATGGCTACACCTTC
TRBJ2-1,TRBD2,TRBV5-4,NA,CASSWTSSYNEQFF,TGTGCCAGCAGCTGGACTAGCTCCTACAATGAGCAGTTCTTC
TRBJ1-4,NA,TRBV10-3,many,CAISRTETNEKLFF,TGTGCCATCAGTAGGACAGAGACTAATGAAAAACTGTTTTTT
TRBJ2-3,NA,TRBV5-1,many,CASSLGHNTDTQYF,TGCGCCAGCAGCTTGGGACACAACACAGATACGCAGTATTTT
TRBJ2-7,TRBD2,TRBV6-6,many,CASSHGGVDEQYF,TGTGCCAGCAGTCACGGGGGGGTGGACGAGCAGTACTTC
TRBJ1-2,TRBD1,TRBV13,many,CASSLPGDSPRYGYTF,TGTGCCAGCAGCTTACCCGGGGACAGCCCCCGGTATGGCTACACCTTC
TRBJ2-1,TRBD2,TRBV6-1,many,CASSEMLAGVNEQFF,TGTGCCAGCAGTGAAATGCTAGCGGGAGTCAATGAGCAGTTCTTC
TRBJ1-3,NA,TRBV6-1,many,CASSPIGQSGNTIYF,TGTGCCAGCAGTCCAATCGGACAGTCTGGAAACACCATATATTTT
TRBJ1-4,NA,TRBV20-1,NA,CSASKGQANSPLHFGNGQEKLFF,NA
TRBJ2-2,NA,TRBV12-3/TRBV12-4,many,CASSLNTGELFF,TGTGCCAGCAGTCTGAACACCGGGGAGCTGTTTTTT
TRBJ1-2,NA,TRBV20-1,many,CSARDVALRNYGYTF,TGCAGTGCTAGAGATGTGGCCCTTAGGAACTATGGCTACACCTTC
TRBJ1-3,NA,TRBV9,many,CASSVGHGRDSGNTIYF,TGTGCCAGCAGCGTAGGTCACGGACGGGACTCTGGAAACACCATATATTTT
TRBJ2-1,TRBD2,TRBV9,NA,CATPGGSGKDNEQFF,TGTGCCACCCCCGGGGGGAGCGGGAAAGACAATGAGCAGTTCTTC
TRBJ2-3,NA,TRBV20-1,many,CSASGSTDTQYF,TGCAGTGCTAGCGGGAGCACAGATACGCAGTATTTT
TRBJ1-6,TRBD1,TRBV10-3,many,CAIRTGGSYNSPLHF,TGTGCCATCAGGACAGGGGGCTCCTATAATTCACCCCTCCACTTT
TRBJ2-4,TRBD2,TRBV20-1,NA,CSARDRRGGENIQYF,TGCAGTGCTAGAGATCGGCGGGGGGGCGAAAACATTCAGTACTTC
TRBJ1-2,NA,TRBV20-1,many,CSARGGDYGYTF,TGCAGTGCTAGAGGGGGCGACTATGGCTACACCTTC
TRBJ1-3,TRBD1,TRBV25-1,NA,CASSDRGRNTIYF,TGTGCCAGCAGCGACAGGGGAAGAAACACCATATATTTT
TRBJ1-2,NA,TRBV5-8,many,CASSFQGPNYGYTF,TGTGCCAGCAGCTTTCAGGGGCCTAACTATGGCTACACCTTC
TRBJ2-2,NA,TRBV28,NA,CASSPHAGSGELFF,TGTGCCAGCAGCCCTCACGCGGGGTCCGGGGAGCTGTTTTTT
TRBJ1-3,NA,TRBV6-1,many,CASSEVFSGNTIYF,TGTGCCAGCAGTGAAGTTTTCTCTGGAAACACCATATATTTT
TRBJ1-1,NA,TRBV6-1,few,CASSERGLNTEAFF,TGTGCCAGCAGTGAACGGGGTCTGAACACTGAAGCTTTCTTT
TRBJ2-7,NA,TRBV18,many,CASSPRILADNGPYEQYF,TGTGCCAGCTCACCACGGATTCTCGCAGATAATGGCCCCTACGAGCAGTACTTC
TRBJ2-1,NA,TRBV12-3/TRBV12-4,NA,CASSYRVGNEQFF,TGTGCCAGCTCGTACAGGGTTGGCAATGAGCAGTTCTTC
TRBJ2-5,NA,TRBV9,NA,CASSVEGGLETQYF,TGTGCCAGCAGCGTAGAGGGGGGGCTCGAGACCCAGTACTTC
TRBJ2-7,TRBD1,TRBV10-2,many,CASSSGTGSYEQYF,TGCGCCAGCAGCTCCGGGACAGGCTCCTACGAGCAGTACTTC
TRBJ2-5,NA,TRBV28,NA,CASSRGGYQGTQYF,TGTGCCAGCAGCAGGGGAGGGTACCAAGGGACCCAGTACTTC